Given below is one TCR beta chain in context. Data came from immunoSEQ multiplex PCR; TCRdb stores just in-frame clones and leaves some out. The table lists 45,000 to 60,000 clones, 70% to 80% of them singletons. This record belongs to a study of blood T cell repertoires in COVID-19. V gave up 5 bases and J gave up 3 bases; unmatched junction bases: 9. Per germline, CDR1 SGHVS and CDR2 FQNEAQ. There are 16 residues in the CDR3. V usage is TRBV7-8 and J usage is TRBJ1-4; 7 bases align to TRBD1. The TCR was taken from a woman aged 50 to 60 with acute COVID-19. What was sequenced was PBMCs or T cells enriched from blood (not recorded which). The CDR3 region has the DNA TGTGCCAGCAGCCAAATCGACAGGGCCCCTAATGAAAAACTGTTTTTT. Translating it yields CASSQIDRAPNEKLFF.